One and the same sample provided the 22 T cell receptor beta chains below, sequenced in a study of cytomegalovirus exposure and HLA in healthy donors. TCRdb's table, derived via immunoSEQ multiplex PCR, lists solely in-frame clones and lacks some. Of around 130,000 clones in the sample, nearly 90% were seen once. Sample: PBMCs. These receptors all come from a man aged 30-40 years in good health and CMV-seronegative.

CDR3 DNA sequence: TGTGCCAGCAGTAGGGCCTGGGAAGAAGACAGTGGCTACACCTTC. Translating gives CASSRAWEEDSGYTF. The chain has TRBV28 and TRBJ1-2; D might be TRBD1 (5 bases). Germline assignment: CDR1 MDHEN and CDR2 SYDVKM. The V end was cut by 5 bases, the J end by 7 bases, with 20 bases between. The CDR3 runs 15 residues.

J is TRBJ2-5 and V is TRBV19, with a weak D call TRBD2 (5 bases). The CDR3 covers 11 residues. V lost 7 bases and J lost 7, with 10 bases in between. The germline gives CDR1 LNHDA, CDR2 SQIVND (reference sequence). The CDR3 sequence: CASMRAGTQYF. CDR3 DNA sequence: TGTGCCAGTATGAGGGCCGGGACCCAGTACTTC.

V gene TRBV18 combines with J gene TRBJ2-2, with D possibly matching TRBD1 (5 bases). CDR3 length equals 13 residues. V gave up 3 bases and J gave up 6 bases, with 8 bases separating them. CDR1 is KGHSH and CDR2 is LQKENI in the germline V gene. CDR3 sequence (DNA): TGTGCCAGCTCACCCCAGGGTCCCGGGGAGCTGTTTTTT. Protein: CASSPQGPGELFF.

This clone has only one observation. V gene TRBV28 combines with J gene TRBJ1-5; 7 bases match TRBD1. CDR1 and CDR2 (germline): MDHEN, SYDVKM. V was clipped by 6 bases and J by 7 bases; unmatched bases: 6. The CDR3 totals 13 residues. The CDR3 is CASRQGWDQPQHF. In DNA form, the CDR3 reads TGTGCCAGCAGACAGGGGTGGGACCAGCCCCAGCATTTT.

The V call is TRBV7-6, the J call TRBJ1-4; 10 bases are a match to TRBD1. CDR1 and CDR2 (germline): SGHVS, FNYEAQ. V lost 2 bases and J lost 6; bases outside the gene matches: 6. The CDR3 sequence is 16 residues long. CDR3 nucleotides: TGTGCCAGCAGCTTATTCGGGACAGGGGTTCATGAAAAACTGTTTTTT. Its translation is CASSLFGTGVHEKLFF.

J is TRBJ2-2 and V is TRBV6-6; TRBD2 aligns across 12 bases. J was trimmed by 6 bases and V by 5 bases; bases with no gene match: 7. Germline values: CDR1 MNHNY, CDR2 SVGAGI (reference sequence). CDR3 length: 16 residues. In nucleotides, the CDR3 is TGTGCCAGCAGTGGCAGGACTAGCGGGGAGGCCGGGGAGCTGTTTTTT. This translates into CASSGRTSGEAGELFF.

The sample holds one count of this clone. The chain combines TRBV29-1 with TRBJ1-2, with TRBD1 as a possible D gene (6 bases). From germline, CDR1 is SQVTM and CDR2 ANQGSEA. V lost 4 bases, J lost 4 bases, and 10 bases lay in between. The CDR3 runs to 12 residues. This CDR3 is CSVVGTPYGYTF. CDR3 nucleotide sequence: TGCAGCGTTGTAGGGACACCCTATGGCTACACCTTC.

The gene calls are TRBV7-3 and TRBJ2-2; the match to TRBD2 covers 10 bases. Germline loops: CDR1 SGHTA, CDR2 FQGTGA. There are 14 residues in the CDR3. J was trimmed by 4 bases and V by 6 bases; bases with no gene match: 2. The CDR3 DNA sequence: TGTGCCAGCAGACTAGCGGGGAGCACCGGGGAGCTGTTTTTT. Translation gives CASRLAGSTGELFF.

CDR3 in DNA: TGTGCCAGCAGTTACTCTGGGCAGTCCTACGAGCAGTACTTC. Encoded protein: CASSYSGQSYEQYF. This rearrangement joins TRBV6-6 to TRBJ2-7; no clear D gene. The V end was cut by 0 bases, the J end by 1 base, with 7 bases between. Germline V lookup: CDR1 MNHNY, CDR2 SVGAGI (reference sequence). This CDR3 spans 14 amino acids.

V and J are TRBV10-3 and TRBJ1-5; D is unresolved. Germline V gene lookup returns CDR1 ENHRY and CDR2 SYGVKD. This CDR3 comprises 14 residues. V lost 2 bases and J 1 base, leaving 6 bases between the germline ends. The CDR3 region has the DNA TGTGCCATCAGTGAGGTCCAGAGCAATCAGCCCCAGCATTTT. Translated, it gives CAISEVQSNQPQHF.

This sequence joins TRBV27 and TRBJ2-7, with 9 bases fitting TRBD1. The CDR3 runs 15 residues. Losses at the gene ends were 7 bases for V and 0 bases for J; bases not matched to a gene: 7. The germline V gene has CDR1 MNHEY and CDR2 SMNVEV (reference sequence). CDR3 region: CASKGGTGPSYEQYF. CDR3 nucleotides: TGTGCCAGCAAAGGTGGGACAGGGCCCTCCTACGAGCAGTACTTC.

V and J are TRBV5-8 and TRBJ1-2; D may be TRBD1 (6 bases). The CDR3 sequence is 15 residues long. CDR1 and CDR2 (germline): SGHTS, YDEGEE. The V gene lost 4 bases and the J gene lost 4 bases, with 17 bases spanning the gap. Here the CDR3 reads CASSLRQVLGYGYTF. The CDR3 bases are TGTGCCAGCAGCCTTAGACAGGTCCTCGGCTATGGCTACACCTTC.

This clone was picked up a small number of times. V usage is TRBV28 and J usage is TRBJ1-2; tentative D call: TRBD1 (6 bases). This CDR3 is 15 amino acids long. V lost 7 bases and J lost 8, with 23 bases in between. Germline loops: CDR1 MDHEN, CDR2 SYDVKM. In DNA, the CDR3 is TGTGCCAGCATTCCAAGCGGACAGAGAGGTCTCGGCTACACCTTC. This codes for CASIPSGQRGLGYTF.

The chain combines TRBV2 with TRBJ2-5; D unresolved. Germline V gene sequence: CDR1 SNHLY, CDR2 FYNNEI. The CDR3 sequence is 13 residues long. V was trimmed by 1 base and J by 7 bases, leaving 10 bases between them. In DNA, the CDR3 is TGTGCCAGCAGTGAAGGATTCCGCGCGACCCAGTACTTC. This gives the protein CASSEGFRATQYF.

This clone was seen more than once but under ten times. The chain carries TRBV15 and TRBJ1-2; D unclear. CDR1 and CDR2 (germline): LNHNV, YYDKDF (reference sequence). Trimming shortened V by 0 bases and J by 7 bases, and 15 bases separated the two germline ends. The CDR3 totals 15 residues. In DNA form, the CDR3 reads TGTGCCACCAGCAGAGAGGTAGAAGGGAGGAGTGGCTACACCTTC. It yields the protein CATSREVEGRSGYTF.

A note on this clone: Other DNA sequences in this sample translate to the same CDR3. The rearrangement joins TRBV7-2 to TRBJ2-1, with 10 positions matching TRBD1. V lost 4 bases and J lost 4; bases outside the gene matches: 4. Germline V gives CDR1 SGHTA, CDR2 FQGNSA. The CDR3 is made up of 15 amino acids. The CDR3 is CASSSGQGGYNEQFF. As DNA, the CDR3 is TGTGCCAGCAGCTCCGGACAGGGGGGGTACAATGAGCAGTTCTTC.

The chain links TRBV5-6 to TRBJ1-2; TRBD1 aligns across 11 bases. The germline gives CDR1 SGHDT, CDR2 YYEEEE. Unmatched junction bases numbered 7, after V lost 1 base and J lost 8 bases. The CDR3 has 15 residues. Here the CDR3 reads CASSLTGQGARGYTF. The CDR3 DNA reads TGTGCCAGCAGCTTGACAGGACAGGGGGCGAGAGGCTACACCTTC.

V is TRBV6-1 and J is TRBJ2-2; D might be TRBD1 (7 bases). CDR1 MNHNS and CDR2 SASEGT come from the germline V gene. The CDR3 extends over 14 amino acids. V dropped 2 bases and J dropped 6 bases, with 10 bases sitting between them. The CDR3: CASSEQGGAGELFF. In nucleotides, the CDR3 is TGTGCCAGCAGTGAACAGGGGGGAGCCGGGGAGCTGTTTTTT.

Note on this clone: No DNA is shown, since the ends of the CDR3 on it are uncertain; the CDR3 is the one TCRdb lists. V gene TRBV6-5 combines with J gene TRBJ1-6. Termini included, the CDR3 measures 15 amino acids. The germline gives CDR1 MNHEY, CDR2 SVGAGI. CDR3 residues: CASSTSGSYNSPLHF.

This clone has a handful of counts. The CDR3 sequence: CASSPSGGDEQYF. CDR3 sequence (DNA): TGTGCCAGCAGCCCCTCGGGGGGGGACGAGCAGTACTTC. This chain connects TRBV7-3 to TRBJ2-7; TRBD2 aligns across 8 bases. Trimming at V came to 5 bases and at J to 5 bases, leaving 5 bases not matched to a gene. In germline, CDR1 is SGHTA, CDR2 FQGTGA. The CDR3 spans 13 residues.

V and J are TRBV18 and TRBJ1-5; D may be TRBD1 (5 bases). Germline V gene data show CDR1 as KGHSH and CDR2 as LQKENI. The germline V and J ends were trimmed by 2 bases and 4 bases, with 12 bases remaining between them. There are 15 residues in the CDR3. CDR3 sequence (DNA): TGTGCCAGCTCACCAGTAGTCGACAGTAATCAGCCCCAGCATTTT. Its translation: CASSPVVDSNQPQHF.

The rearrangement joins TRBV27 to TRBJ1-1, with a possible D match to TRBD1 (5 bases). Trimming took off 3 bases at V and 2 bases at J, with 10 bases between the two ends. This CDR3 has 14 amino acids. In germline, CDR1 is MNHEY, CDR2 SMNVEV (reference sequence). For the CDR3, the DNA is TGTGCCAGCAGTTTTGCAGGGCCTAACACTGAAGCTTTCTTT. It translates to CASSFAGPNTEAFF.